The sequence of this T cell receptor (beta chain) was determined in a study of OX40 agonist ivuxolimab in advanced cancers. Across the whole study: The dose-escalation cohort was about 87% male, with a mean age of 60 years, ranging roughly 20 to 90. General study results and limits: Among some nonresponders, normalized T-cell clonal expansion was also low.

This table comes from immunoSEQ multiplex PCR, and its TCRdb copy is limited to in-frame clones, with some not included. The sample carries 95,000 to 150,000 clones, around 92% recorded once. Trimming cost V 1 base and J 0 bases, with 10 bases left between them. Germline-derived CDR1 and CDR2 are LGHNA and YNFKEQ. CDR3 length equals 15 residues. Of note for this clone: As yet, its antigen is unknown.

This material consisted of CD4+ or CD8+ T cells sorted from blood, taken in a trial of the OX40 agonist ivuxolimab. The receptor comes from an adult with an advanced solid tumor such as melanoma, head and neck, liver or kidney cancer. V and J are TRBV4-2 and TRBJ2-7, with D uncertain. The CDR3 loop is CASSQGLDNSYEQYF. The CDR3 region has the DNA TGTGCCAGCAGCCAAGGGCTAGACAACTCCTACGAGCAGTACTTC.